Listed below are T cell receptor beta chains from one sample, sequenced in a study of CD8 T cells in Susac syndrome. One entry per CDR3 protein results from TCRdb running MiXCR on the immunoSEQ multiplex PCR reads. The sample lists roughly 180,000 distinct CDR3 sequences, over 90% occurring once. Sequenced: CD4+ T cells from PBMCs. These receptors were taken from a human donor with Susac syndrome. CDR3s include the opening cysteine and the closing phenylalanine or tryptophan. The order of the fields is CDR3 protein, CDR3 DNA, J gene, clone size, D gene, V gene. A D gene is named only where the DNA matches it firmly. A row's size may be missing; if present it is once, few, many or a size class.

CASSRGATRGNEQFF TGTGCCAGCAGCCGGGGGGCTACTCGGGGCAATGAGCAGTTCTTC TRBJ2-1 - - TRBV3-1
CASTSQGEETQYF TGTGCCAGCACCAGCCAGGGGGAAGAGACCCAGTACTTC TRBJ2-5 - TRBD1 TRBV6-6
CASSPGTGFYNEQFF TGTGCCAGCAGTCCCGGGACAGGCTTCTACAATGAGCAGTTCTTC TRBJ2-1 - TRBD1 TRBV2
CASSPGRVNTEAFF TGTGCCAGCAGCCCGGGACGGGTGAACACTGAAGCTTTCTTT TRBJ1-1 - - TRBV7-3
CASSPHHSNRNTEAFF TGTGCCAGCAGCCCACATCACAGTAACCGGAACACTGAAGCTTTCTTT TRBJ1-1 - - TRBV7-2
CAISETFTESNSPLHF TGTGCCATCAGTGAGACCTTCACAGAGAGCAATTCACCCCTCCACTTT TRBJ1-6 - - TRBV10-3
CASSRDGQETQYF TGTGCCAGCAGTCGGGACGGGCAAGAGACCCAGTACTTC TRBJ2-5 - - TRBV12-3/TRBV12-4
CASSPSPQGGNTIYF TGCGCCAGCAGCCCCTCACCTCAGGGAGGAAACACCATATATTTT TRBJ1-3 - - TRBV4-3
CASSLASPVEQFF TGTGCCAGCAGCTTAGCGAGTCCCGTTGAGCAGTTCTTC TRBJ2-1 - - TRBV7-2
CSARDLVSSDNEQFF TGCAGTGCTAGAGATTTAGTTTCCTCCGACAATGAGCAGTTCTTC TRBJ2-1 - - TRBV20-1
CASTRRLAGGIGETQYF TGTGCCAGCACCAGGAGGCTAGCGGGGGGAATTGGAGAGACCCAGTACTTC TRBJ2-5 - TRBD2 TRBV5-6
CASSRVRGEEKLFF TGTGCCAGCTCACGCGTCCGGGGAGAAGAAAAACTGTTTTTT TRBJ1-4 - - TRBV18
CSGASGLQETQYF TGCAGTGGGGCTAGCGGGCTGCAAGAGACCCAGTACTTC TRBJ2-5 - TRBD2 TRBV20-1
CSVEFEEDSLFLENTEAFF TGCAGCGTTGAATTTGAAGAGGACTCGCTATTCCTAGAGAACACTGAAGCTTTCTTT TRBJ1-1 - - TRBV29-1
CASEQGNEAFF TGTGCCAGCGAACAGGGGAATGAAGCTTTCTTT TRBJ1-1 - TRBD1 TRBV28
CATSRDKGLFEKLFF TGTGCCACCAGCAGAGATAAGGGGTTGTTTGAAAAACTGTTTTTT TRBJ1-4 - - TRBV15
CASSFLGSTDTQYF TGTGCCAGCAGCTTTTTGGGGAGCACAGATACGCAGTATTTT TRBJ2-3 - - TRBV27
CASNILWGSHEQYF TGTGCCAGCAACATTCTTTGGGGAAGCCACGAGCAGTACTTC TRBJ2-7 - - TRBV11-2
CSIDGQGSSTDTQYF TGCAGCATAGACGGACAGGGGTCCTCCACAGATACGCAGTATTTT TRBJ2-3 - TRBD1 TRBV20-1
CASSLFSRQTTQYF TGTGCCAGCTCACTGTTCTCACGACAGACTACGCAGTATTTT TRBJ2-3 - - TRBV18
CASSFQRPQETQYF TGTGCCAGCAGCTTCCAGCGCCCACAAGAGACCCAGTACTTC TRBJ2-5 once - TRBV7-2
CSARRDRGDGYTF TGCAGTGCTAGACGGGACAGGGGAGATGGCTACACCTTC TRBJ1-2 once TRBD1 TRBV20-1
CASSEWAGQGGAFF TGTGCCAGCAGTGAATGGGCGGGACAGGGGGGAGCTTTCTTT TRBJ1-1 - TRBD1 TRBV25-1
CASSLIPRETQYF TGTGCCAGCAGCCTTATCCCGAGGGAGACCCAGTACTTC TRBJ2-5 - - TRBV7-2
CASSWPSGRQYF TGTGCCAGCAGTTGGCCTTCGGGGCGACAGTACTTC TRBJ2-7 - - TRBV28
CASSSGRVMNTEAFF TGCGCCAGCAGCTCAGGACGGGTTATGAACACTGAAGCTTTCTTT TRBJ1-1 - - TRBV5-1
CASSSRTGDYEQYF TGTGCCAGTAGTTCACGGACAGGGGACTACGAGCAGTACTTC TRBJ2-7 - TRBD1 TRBV19
CASSLSGTGANVLTF TGTGCCAGCAGCTTATCGGGTACTGGGGCCAACGTCCTGACTTTC TRBJ2-6 - - TRBV7-9
CASSGTDRSSYEQYF TGTGCCAGCAGTGGCACGGACAGGAGCTCCTACGAGCAGTACTTC TRBJ2-7 - TRBD1 TRBV25-1
CASSSQRGADEQFF TGTGCCAGCAGCTCCCAGCGGGGGGCGGATGAGCAGTTCTTC TRBJ2-1 - TRBD2 TRBV7-9
CASSFGAGGGYEQYF TGTGCCAGCAGCTTTGGGGCGGGGGGCGGCTACGAGCAGTACTTC TRBJ2-7 - TRBD2 TRBV7-2
CASSQVGGSRGGETQYF TGCGCCAGCAGCCAAGTAGGAGGATCTCGGGGAGGAGAGACCCAGTACTTC TRBJ2-5 - - TRBV4-1
CASSLAGGLQETQYF TGTGCCAGCAGCTTAGCCGGGGGCCTTCAAGAGACCCAGTACTTC TRBJ2-5 - - TRBV13
CASSSGLAGGVGETQYF TGCGCCAGCAGCTCGGGACTAGCGGGAGGAGTTGGAGAGACCCAGTACTTC TRBJ2-5 - TRBD2 TRBV5-1
CASSGPPRDTQYF TGTGCCAGCAGTGGACCCCCGAGGGATACGCAGTATTTT TRBJ2-3 - - TRBV2
CASRRTYNEQFF TGTGCCAGCAGGAGGACCTACAATGAGCAGTTCTTC TRBJ2-1 - - TRBV12-3/TRBV12-4